These T cell receptor beta chains were read from a single sample in a study of T cell repertoires in cytomegalovirus infection. TCRdb redid the calling of the reads with MiXCR, one entry per CDR3 protein. Of approximately 630,000 distinct CDR3 sequences listed, more than 20% are singletons. The source material was CD8+ T cells from PBMCs. The receptors were sampled from a human donor in good health (CMV status not recorded). Some clones in this sample may be carry-over from other donors' samples. The CDR3 runs from the conserved cysteine through the conserved F or W. D genes are given only for firm matches. The size entry is marked missing in some rows and otherwise reads once, few, many or a size class.

clone size,D gene,J gene,V gene,CDR3 protein,CDR3 DNA
many,TRBD2,TRBJ2-3,TRBV28,CASSLLAGGTDTQYF,TGTGCCAGCAGCTTACTAGCGGGGGGCACAGATACGCAGTATTTT
.,.,TRBJ2-2,TRBV14,CASSQGAFGELFF,TGTGCCAGCAGCCAAGGGGCTTTCGGGGAGCTGTTTTTT
many,.,TRBJ2-5,TRBV7-9,CASSYEGVTQYF,TGTGCCAGCAGCTATGAGGGAGTGACCCAGTACTTC
.,.,TRBJ1-6,TRBV19,CATRPLRSSYNSPLHF,TGTGCCACCCGACCGCTTCGGAGCTCCTATAATTCACCCCTCCACTTT
.,.,TRBJ2-1,TRBV7-9,CASSRDGSISYNEQFF,TGTGCCAGCAGCCGGGACGGATCAATCTCCTACAATGAGCAGTTCTTC
.,TRBD1,TRBJ1-4,TRBV15,CATSTTQGAFLF,TGTGCCACCAGCACCACACAGGGGGCCTTCCTTTTT
.,TRBD2,TRBJ2-1,TRBV29-1,CSVEDGREAYNEQFF,TGCAGCGTTGAAGATGGCCGGGAGGCGTACAATGAGCAGTTCTTC
few,TRBD1,TRBJ1-1,TRBV14,CASSLGTGYVWDTEAFF,TGTGCCAGCAGCCTCGGGACAGGGTACGTTTGGGACACTGAAGCTTTCTTT
.,TRBD2,TRBJ2-5,TRBV10-2,CASTQRGGLGETQYF,TGCGCCAGCACCCAGCGGGGGGGCCTGGGAGAGACCCAGTACTTC
many,.,TRBJ2-2,TRBV7-9,CASSPSLPGRDTGELFF,TGTGCCAGCAGCCCCAGCTTGCCGGGGCGGGACACCGGGGAGCTGTTTTTT
few,.,TRBJ2-7,TRBV19,CASSPPAEPEQYF,TGTGCCAGTAGTCCACCGGCTGAACCCGAGCAGTACTTC
few,.,TRBJ2-1,TRBV3-1,CASSPYLSSYNEQFF,TGTGCCAGCAGCCCATATCTGAGCTCCTACAATGAGCAGTTCTTC
.,.,TRBJ2-2,TRBV10-3,CAILGGTGELFF,TGTGCCATCCTGGGGGGCACCGGGGAGCTGTTTTTT
.,.,TRBJ2-5,TRBV29-1,CSVEPRGGETQYF,TGCAGCGTTGAACCCAGGGGCGGAGAGACCCAGTACTTC
many,.,TRBJ2-2,TRBV2,CASSEALLARNTGELFF,TGTGCCAGCAGTGAAGCGCTTCTAGCGAGAAACACCGGGGAGCTGTTTTTT
many,TRBD1,TRBJ2-1,TRBV7-9,CASSPANRGFDEQFF,TGTGCCAGCAGCCCCGCTAACAGGGGTTTCGATGAGCAGTTCTTC
.,.,TRBJ1-1,TRBV7-2,CASSIWTDMNTEAFF,TGTGCCAGCAGCATTTGGACAGATATGAACACTGAAGCTTTCTTT
few,TRBD1,TRBJ2-5,TRBV25-1,CASSEWGTGEETQYF,TGTGCCAGCAGTGAATGGGGGACAGGGGAAGAGACCCAGTACTTC
.,.,TRBJ2-3,TRBV20-1,CSALDTQYF,TGCAGTGCGCTAGATACGCAGTATTTT
.,.,TRBJ2-5,TRBV5-5,CASSQIGQFQETQYF,TGTGCCAGCAGCCAAATTGGACAGTTCCAAGAGACCCAGTACTTC
few,TRBD1,TRBJ2-5,TRBV24-1,CATSDPPGQGETQYF,TGTGCCACCAGTGATCCTCCGGGACAGGGCGAGACCCAGTACTTC
few,.,TRBJ2-2,TRBV7-3,CASSLDSGTAANTGELFF,TGTGCCAGCAGCTTAGACTCCGGGACGGCCGCGAACACCGGGGAGCTGTTTTTT
many,.,TRBJ2-7,TRBV7-9,CASSLVVDRPYEQYF,TGTGCCAGCAGCTTAGTCGTCGACCGGCCCTACGAGCAGTACTTC
few,TRBD1,TRBJ2-1,TRBV29-1,CSVAGGDYNEQFF,TGCAGCGTTGCAGGGGGCGACTACAATGAGCAGTTCTTC
.,.,TRBJ1-1,TRBV5-1,CASSLNLMTEAFF,TGCGCCAGCAGCTTAAACTTGATGACTGAAGCTTTCTTT
many,.,TRBJ2-1,TRBV25-1,CASSESKVGYPYNEQFF,TGTGCCAGCAGTGAATCCAAGGTAGGGTATCCCTACAATGAGCAGTTCTTC
few,.,TRBJ2-1,TRBV12-5,CASGPRTIEQFF,TGTGCTAGTGGTCCACGGACCATTGAGCAGTTCTTC
few,.,TRBJ1-5,TRBV27,CASTPNQPQHF,TGTGCCAGCACCCCCAATCAGCCCCAGCATTTT